This TCR beta chain was recovered during a study of CD8 T cells in ankylosing spondylitis. TCRdb processed the 5' RACE reads anew with MiXCR; each CDR3 protein has one entry. This sample has some 330,000 distinct CDR3 sequences, with approximately 8% found just once. Overall study findings and caveats: What appeared characteristic of ankylosing spondylitis blood was a TCR beta motif of several highly homologous variants.

This clonotype was found many times. Its antigen is undetermined. This CDR3 has 12 amino acids. V trimming: 3 bases; J trimming: 8 bases; junction bases outside the gene matches: 2. Germline V gives CDR1 MGHRA, CDR2 YSYEKL. The sequenced sample consisted of blood, either unsorted or a sorted T cell fraction (not recorded which). The rearrangement links TRBV4-1 to TRBJ1-2, with 8 bases that match TRBD1. The sequence was collected from a male donor with ankylosing spondylitis. CDR3 in amino acids: CASSQTGAGYTF. Here the CDR3 DNA reads TGCGCCAGCAGCCAGACAGGGGCGGGCTACACCTTC.